The source of this T cell receptor beta chain is a study of cytomegalovirus exposure and HLA in healthy donors. Turning to the study itself: An early data release held around 80 million unique TCRs from HLA-typed donors.

The CDR3 length is 15 residues. V was clipped by 1 base and J by 11 bases; unmatched bases: 8. Germline CDR1 reads SGHNT; CDR2 reads YENEEA. Turning to this clone: Its specificity is not known.

It was with 60 Vbeta and 13 Jbeta primers that the PCR ran. In the source study's methods: Roughly 10 million shared chains were among approximately 80 million unique TCR beta chains counted in a later analysis. Method: immunoSEQ multiplex PCR; TCRdb's copy keeps in-frame clones and lacks some. V and J calls and clone size are as listed in that table; D and trimming were resolved from the DNA. The table lists around 150,000 clones, more than 65% of them singletons, with around 1.3% in the top ten. Findings and limits, study-wide: Previous analysis showed most TCR beta V segments were productive about 87% or about 30% of the time.

This TCR derives from a woman aged 50 to 60 in good health and CMV-seronegative. This sequence joins TRBV11-3 and TRBJ2-1, with 10 bases identical to TRBD2. Sample: PBMCs. The CDR3 spells CASSLGGAGGPKQFF. CDR3 DNA: TGTGCCAGCAGCTTAGGGGGAGCGGGAGGGCCGAAGCAGTTCTTC.